This TCR beta chain was identified in a study of blood T cell repertoires in COVID-19. Assay used: immunoSEQ multiplex PCR; TCRdb lists only in-frame clones, some missing. Of around 28,000 clones in the sample, less than 90% were seen once. CDR1 and CDR2 (germline): LNHDA, SQIVND (reference sequence). Trimming removed 5 bases from V and 8 bases from J; junction bases left unmatched: 8. The CDR3 consists of 13 residues. V usage is TRBV19 and J usage is TRBJ1-2; 7 bases fit TRBD1. The receptor was derived from a human donor in a cohort sampled during active COVID-19. The sequencing input was peripheral blood. The CDR3 bases are TGTGCCAGTAGTCCCGGGACAGCGGGCGGCTACACCTTC. Translation gives CASSPGTAGGYTF. The full variable domain, in which reference TRBV19 and TRBJ1-2 provide the parts outside the CDR3, is DGGITQSPKYLFRKEGQNVTLSCEQNLNHDAMYWYRQDPGQGLRLIYYSQIVNDFQKGDIAEGYSVSREKKESFPLTVTSAQKNPTAFYLCASSPGTAGGYTFGSGTRLTVV.